This T cell receptor (beta chain) was identified during a study of T cell responses to AZD1222 COVID-19 vaccine (dated by TCRdb to about 2021). Broadly, across the study: TCR sequencing covered fewer than 250 trial participants: 200 to 220 given two doses of AZD1222 and 26 given two doses of MenACWY control vaccine. Trial participants were enrolled by age into subgroups of 18-55, 56-69 and 70-plus years, and around 150, 28 and 57 TCR-sequenced participants, respectively, were included in these subgroups.

Here V drops 3 bases and J drops 4 bases, and the junction holds 6 bases not matched to any gene. From the cysteine up to the phenylalanine, the CDR3 has a length of 17 residues. CDR3 DNA only is kept here, 51 bases in frame from base 1. CDR1 and CDR2 (SGHRS, YFSETQ) derive from the germline V gene. The time point label of this sample denotes: baseline before first vaccination. The treatment or condition label corresponds to: meningococcal conjugate vaccine given as trial control. Vaccinee samples came from UK trials COV001 and COV002, including a single-blind randomized controlled phase 2/3 trial of AZD1222 (ChAdOx1 nCoV-19) in healthy adults. For TCRbeta chain sequencing, PBMC samples were collected from trial participants at day 0 and at day 28 after the second dose. Details on this clone: The target of this receptor is not known. No base qualities exist here, and no much larger clone lies one base off it.

The CDR3 regions of human TCRbeta chains were analyzed by immunosequencing. In the paper's pipeline: TCRs in the repertoires were compared against a reference library of SARS-CoV-2-specific TCRs that had been generated with the MIRA antigen-specificity platform. Breadth was defined as the fraction of unique TCRs that were SARS-CoV-2-associated. Depth was defined as the fraction of total T cells that were SARS-CoV-2-associated. Each spike-specific TCR was assigned to its reactive spike region and to a CD4 or CD8 class using the MIRA data. Log10-transformed breadth and depth values were compared by one-way ANOVA with Sidak's multiple comparisons tests. The immuneACCESS repertoire file appears here via TCRdb, limited to in-frame rearrangements. These files lack a portion of the clones; in checked studies, under half of the deficit traces to unresolved V genes, and the cause of the others is not known. V and J calls and clone size are those listed in that table; D and trimming were worked out from the DNA. The table for this sample lists 120,000 to 150,000 clones; approximately 93% of them were counted only once. Of the sample, less than 1% is held by the ten largest clones.

The investigation overall reported the following: Reportedly, close to half of the unique spike-specific TCRs recognized epitopes lying outside the regions that are mutated in the B.1.351 and B.1.1.7 variants. The 56-69-year group was small, and its depth increase did not reach significance, likely because of low power. Conclusions about previously exposed vaccinees were limited because only 5 or 6 AZD1222 recipients were SARS-CoV-2 seropositive at baseline. Because no day 14 peak-response samples were available, repertoires were characterized only after the peak T cell response. Participants were mostly white British, with more females than males. The authors suggested clonal diversity may have been underestimated. CD4 TCRs associated with the vaccine covered the entire spike protein, and the dominant responses were in regions 160-218 and 743-854. After two AZD1222 doses, both the breadth and the depth of spike-specific TCRs were significantly higher than at day 0 and than in MenACWY recipients.

The receptor comes from an adult in good health. The sample in question was peripheral blood, obtained on day 0 of MenACWY control vaccination. The V gene is TRBV5-1 and the J gene is TRBJ2-6, with 11 bases in between that match TRBD2. The CDR3 is CASSSLAGVSGANVLTF. The nucleotide sequence is given as TGCGCCAGCAGCTCACTAGCGGGAGTTTCAGGGGCCAACGTCCTGACTTTC.